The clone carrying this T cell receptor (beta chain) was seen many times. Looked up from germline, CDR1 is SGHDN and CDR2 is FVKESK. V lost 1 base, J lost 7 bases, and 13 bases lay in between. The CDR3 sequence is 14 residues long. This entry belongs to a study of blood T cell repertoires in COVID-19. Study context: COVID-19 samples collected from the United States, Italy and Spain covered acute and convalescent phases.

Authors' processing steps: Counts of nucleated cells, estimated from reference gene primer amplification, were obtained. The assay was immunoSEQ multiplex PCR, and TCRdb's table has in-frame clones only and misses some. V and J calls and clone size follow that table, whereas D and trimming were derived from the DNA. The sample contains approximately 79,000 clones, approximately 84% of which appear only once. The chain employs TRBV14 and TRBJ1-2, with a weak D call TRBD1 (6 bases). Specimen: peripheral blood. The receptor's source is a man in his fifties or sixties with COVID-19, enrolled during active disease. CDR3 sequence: CASSQGTERTGYTF. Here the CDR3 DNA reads TGTGCCAGCAGCCAAGGGACAGAGAGGACTGGCTACACCTTC.